This T cell receptor (beta chain) derives from a study of a mutant IDH1 vaccine in newly diagnosed glioma. Study at large: Treated patients had a mean age of around 40 years and a sex split that was around 60% male and 37.5% female. Radiotherapy, temozolomide, or both had been given previously, and both were given to most. General study results and limits: Of all patients, under 95% showed vaccine-induced immune responses. Top-clonotype changes in peripheral T cells seemed unrelated to pseudoprogression.

The time point is: week 11, during vaccination. One vaccine dose held 300 ug of mutant IDH1 20-mer peptide and came with topical imiquimod. Germline lookup yields CDR1 LNHDA and CDR2 SQIVND (reference sequence). The J segment lost 8 bases and the V segment lost 5 bases, leaving 9 bases of the junction unmatched. The CDR3 extends over 13 amino acids. This clone was counted once. The antigen is undetermined. The method was immunoSEQ multiplex PCR; TCRdb's version includes in-frame clones alone and lacks a portion of them. The table lists tens of thousands of clones, 84% of them singletons, with 2% to 2.5% in the top ten.

The TCR originated in a man aged 35 to 55 with glioma. The input for sequencing was PBMCs, taken from a glioma patient whose treatment included an IDH1 peptide vaccine. The J gene is TRBJ2-7, the V gene TRBV19; 7 bases line up with TRBD1. The CDR3 here is CASSSPGGSQQYF. CDR3 coding DNA: TGTGCCAGTAGTTCCCCAGGGGGATCCCAGCAGTACTTC.